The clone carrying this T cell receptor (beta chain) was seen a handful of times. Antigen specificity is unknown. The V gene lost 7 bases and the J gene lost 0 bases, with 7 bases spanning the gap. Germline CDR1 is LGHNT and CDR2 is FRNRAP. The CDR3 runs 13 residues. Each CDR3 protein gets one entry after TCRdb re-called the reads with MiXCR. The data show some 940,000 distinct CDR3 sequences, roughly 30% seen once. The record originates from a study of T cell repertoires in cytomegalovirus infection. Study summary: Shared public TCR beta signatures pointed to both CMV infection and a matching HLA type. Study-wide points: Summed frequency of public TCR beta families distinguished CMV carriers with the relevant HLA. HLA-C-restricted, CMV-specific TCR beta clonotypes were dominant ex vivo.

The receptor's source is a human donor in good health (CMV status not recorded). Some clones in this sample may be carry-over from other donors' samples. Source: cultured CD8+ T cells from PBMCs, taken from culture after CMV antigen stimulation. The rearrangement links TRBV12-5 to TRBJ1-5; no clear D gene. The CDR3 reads CASAPYSNQPQHF. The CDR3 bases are TGTGCTAGTGCCCCTTATAGCAATCAGCCCCAGCATTTT.